This T cell receptor (beta chain) was recorded in a study of cytomegalovirus exposure and HLA in healthy donors. Study-level points and caveats: One variant, a missense change in DCLRE1C, was linked in a later analysis to TCR beta V- and J-gene trimming. Sequence variants that were highly shared formed a cluster that was likely a sequencing artifact.

In regard to this clone: Its antigen is undetermined.

The CDR3 has 15 amino acids. Trimming removed 5 bases at V and 12 bases at J, with 21 bases between. Germline loops: CDR1 SGHNT, CDR2 YYREEE (reference sequence). The primer mix had 60 Vbeta and 13 Jbeta primers. Sequenced by immunoSEQ multiplex PCR; TCRdb stores in-frame clones only, minus some. The sample carries about 160,000 clones, 65% to 80% recorded once. The chain carries TRBV5-4 and TRBJ1-6, with D perhaps TRBD1 (5 bases). The specimen sequenced was PBMCs. The TCR comes from a man aged 40-55 years in good health and CMV-seronegative. The CDR3 DNA reads TGTGCCAGCAGTCCGGGCCGGGGGTCCGGTCAACCCCTCCACTTT. Its translation is CASSPGRGSGQPLHF. Filled out from reference TRBV5-4 and TRBJ1-6, the complete variable domain reads ETGVTQSPTHLIKTRGQQVTLRCSSQSGHNTVSWYQQALGQGPQFIFQYYREEENGRGNFPPRFSGLQFPNYSSELNVNALELDDSALYLCASSPGRGSGQPLHFGNGTRLTVT.